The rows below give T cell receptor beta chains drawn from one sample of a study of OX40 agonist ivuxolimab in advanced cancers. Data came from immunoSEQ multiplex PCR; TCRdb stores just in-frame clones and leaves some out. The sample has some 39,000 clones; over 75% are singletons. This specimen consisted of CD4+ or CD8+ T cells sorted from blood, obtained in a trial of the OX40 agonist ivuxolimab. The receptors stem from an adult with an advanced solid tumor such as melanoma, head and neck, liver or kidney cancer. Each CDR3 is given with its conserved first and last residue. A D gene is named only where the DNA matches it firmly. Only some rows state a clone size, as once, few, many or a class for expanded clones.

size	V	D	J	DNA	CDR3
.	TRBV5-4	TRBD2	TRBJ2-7	TGTGCCAGCAGCTTGTCGCCCCTACTAGCGGGCGAGCAGTACTTC	CASSLSPLLAGEQYF
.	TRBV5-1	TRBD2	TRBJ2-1	TGCGCCAGCAGCCCCCGGACTAGCGGGAGCTCCTACAATGAGCAGTTCTTC	CASSPRTSGSSYNEQFF
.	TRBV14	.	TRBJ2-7	TGTGCCAGCAGCCTAGCAGACTACGAGCAGTACTTC	CASSLADYEQYF
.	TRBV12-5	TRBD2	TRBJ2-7	TGTGCTAGTGGTTTGGTAAGGGCCTATATAGCGGGAGGGATCAGCGAGCAGTACTTC	CASGLVRAYIAGGISEQYF
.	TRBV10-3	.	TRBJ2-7	TGTGCCATCAGTGAGAATGGCTCCGAGCAGTACTTC	CAISENGSEQYF
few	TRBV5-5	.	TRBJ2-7	TGTGCCAGCAGCACCGGGCGGTCCTACGAGCAGTACTTC	CASSTGRSYEQYF
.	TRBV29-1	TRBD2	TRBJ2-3	TGCAGCGTTGCAACTAGCGGGAGAACACAGTATTTT	CSVATSGRTQYF
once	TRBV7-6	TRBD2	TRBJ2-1	TGTGCCAGCAGGGGACTAGCGGGAGCGCACAATGAGCAGTTCTTC	CASRGLAGAHNEQFF
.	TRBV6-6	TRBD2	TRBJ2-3	TGTGCCAGCGGACTAGCGGGAGAAGGAGATACGCAGTATTTT	CASGLAGEGDTQYF
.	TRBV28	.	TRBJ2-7	TGTGCCAGCTGTAAACCCAGGGGCAGAAACGAGCAGTACTTC	CASCKPRGRNEQYF
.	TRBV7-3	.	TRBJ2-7	TGTGCCAGCAGCTTAACGGGGGAAACCTACGAGCAGTACTTC	CASSLTGETYEQYF
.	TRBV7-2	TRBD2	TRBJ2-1	TGTGCCAGCAGCTTTAGCGGGATACCCAATGAGCAGTTCTTC	CASSFSGIPNEQFF
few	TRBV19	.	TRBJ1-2	TGTGCCAGTAGTATTCCGGGGCTGGGCTATGGCTACACCTTC	CASSIPGLGYGYTF
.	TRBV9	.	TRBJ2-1	TGTGCCAGCAGCGTATCGAACAACATGTACTCCTACAATGAGCAGTTCTTC	CASSVSNNMYSYNEQFF
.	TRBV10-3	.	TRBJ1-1	TGTGCCACTCTCCCAGGTCGCCGATCTTTGAACACTGAAGCTTTCTTT	CATLPGRRSLNTEAFF
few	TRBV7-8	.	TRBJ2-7	TGTGCCAGCAGACTAGGGCACTCCTCCTACGAGCAGTACTTC	CASRLGHSSYEQYF
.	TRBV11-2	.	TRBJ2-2	TGCGCCAGCAGCCAAATGAGCTCAGCAGTGAACACCGGGGAGCTGTTTTTT	CASSQMSSAVNTGELFF
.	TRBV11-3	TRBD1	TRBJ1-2	TGTGCCAGCAGCTTAGGAGGGACAGGGGGTAACTATGGCTACACCTTC	CASSLGGTGGNYGYTF
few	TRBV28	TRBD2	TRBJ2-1	TGTGCCAGCAGCACCGGACTAGCGGGAGGCAATGAGCAGTTCTTC	CASSTGLAGGNEQFF
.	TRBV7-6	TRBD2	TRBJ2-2	TGTGCCAGCAGCTTAGCGCTAAGGTTGCAGAGGACTAGCGGGACTAACACCGGGGAGCTGTTTTTT	CASSLALRLQRTSGTNTGELFF
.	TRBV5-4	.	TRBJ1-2	TGTGCCAGCAGCTTGGAGAAAGGCTACACCTTC	CASSLEKGYTF
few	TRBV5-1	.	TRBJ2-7	TGCGCCAGCAGCCCGGACAGTCGAAGCATGTACGAGCAGTACTTC	CASSPDSRSMYEQYF
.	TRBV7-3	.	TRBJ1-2	TGTGCCAGCAGCCACACCCGACTGAGGAACTATGGCTACACCTTC	CASSHTRLRNYGYTF
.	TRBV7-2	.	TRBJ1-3	TGTGCCAGCAGCTTGGATTGGGGAGACACCATATATTTT	CASSLDWGDTIYF
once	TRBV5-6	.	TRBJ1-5	TGTGCCAGCAGCTTGGCGGGGGGCAATCAGCCCCAGCATTTT	CASSLAGGNQPQHF
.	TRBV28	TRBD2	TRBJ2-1	TGTGCCAGCAGTTTATATCTAGCGGTCTACAATGAGCAGTTCTTC	CASSLYLAVYNEQFF
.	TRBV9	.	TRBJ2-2	TGTGCCAGCAGCCCCACCGGGACATATCCTCGGGAGCTGTTTTTT	CASSPTGTYPRELFF
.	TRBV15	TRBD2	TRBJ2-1	TGTGCCACCAGCAGAGACAGGTGGGGACTAGTAGTATACAATGAGCAGTTCTTC	CATSRDRWGLVVYNEQFF
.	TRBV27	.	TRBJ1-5	TGTGCCAGCGGATTCAACGACAATCAGCCCCAGCATTTT	CASGFNDNQPQHF
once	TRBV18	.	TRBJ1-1	TGTGCCAGCTCACCGTATCCGGGACATCAAGACACTGAAGCTTTCTTT	CASSPYPGHQDTEAFF
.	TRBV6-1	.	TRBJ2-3	TGTGCCAGCAGTGAGGGGGGAGCCCGGCGAGATACGCAGTATTTT	CASSEGGARRDTQYF
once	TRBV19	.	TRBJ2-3	TGTGCCAGTAGTGGGGGATCGGGAGCTCCTAGCACAGATACGCAGTATTTT	CASSGGSGAPSTDTQYF
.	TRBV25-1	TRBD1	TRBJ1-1	TGTGCCAGCCTCCCGACAGGGCTAATGAACACTGAAGCTTTCTTT	CASLPTGLMNTEAFF
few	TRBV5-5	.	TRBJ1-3	TGTGCCAGCAGCCTATCCCTCTTAGGCCCGGACGACACCATATATTTT	CASSLSLLGPDDTIYF
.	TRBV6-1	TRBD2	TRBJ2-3	TGTGCCAGCAGTGAAGCCTGGACTAGCGGGAGGCCCACAGATACGCAGTATTTT	CASSEAWTSGRPTDTQYF
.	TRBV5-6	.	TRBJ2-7	TGTGCCAGCAGCTTAGGCCCTACCTACGAGCAGTACTTC	CASSLGPTYEQYF
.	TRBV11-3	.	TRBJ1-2	TGTGCCAGCAGCTTAGGGTTCGGGTCAGGGCAGGACAACTATGGCTACACCTTC	CASSLGFGSGQDNYGYTF
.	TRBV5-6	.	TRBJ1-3	TGTGCCAGCAGCTTGGTCGGGGGGCCGGATGGAAACACCATATATTTT	CASSLVGGPDGNTIYF
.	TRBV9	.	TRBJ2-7	TGTGCCAGCAGCGTGGGACAGGCCTCCAGGGGGGGTGTGTACTTC	CASSVGQASRGGVYF
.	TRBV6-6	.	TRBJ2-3	TGTGCCAGCAGTTACTCCCCGGGATACACAGATACGCAGTATTTT	CASSYSPGYTDTQYF
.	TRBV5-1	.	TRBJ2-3	TGCGCCAGCAGCGGGGACACCATTTCGCAGTATTTT	CASSGDTISQYF
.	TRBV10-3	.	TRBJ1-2	TGTGCCATCAGACGGGACTATGGCTACACCTTC	CAIRRDYGYTF
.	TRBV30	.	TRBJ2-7	TGTGCCTGGATCGAAAAAGGGCAGGCTGGCTACGAGCAGTACTTC	CAWIEKGQAGYEQYF
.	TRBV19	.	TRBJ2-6	TGTGCCAGTAGTATGGTAGGGGCCCCGAGTCCTGGGGCCAACGTCCTGACTTTC	CASSMVGAPSPGANVLTF
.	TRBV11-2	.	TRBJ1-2	TGTGCCAGCAGCTTTTCCCCAAAGATCGGAGGGAGCAATGGCTACACCTTC	CASSFSPKIGGSNGYTF
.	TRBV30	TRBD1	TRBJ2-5	TGTGCCTGGGCCAGGGACAGCTTTCAAGAGACCCAGTACTTC	CAWARDSFQETQYF
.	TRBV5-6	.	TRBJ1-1	TGTGCCAGCAGCTCCAATGCGGGGGACACTGAAGCTTTCTTT	CASSSNAGDTEAFF
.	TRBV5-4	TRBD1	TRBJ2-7	TGTGCCAGCAGCTTGGTCAGGGGGCGCGAAGAGCAGTACTTC	CASSLVRGREEQYF
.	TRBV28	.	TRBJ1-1	TGTGCCAGCAGTTTGGGGGCCGCGGGGGGAGGCACTGAAGCTTTCTTT	CASSLGAAGGGTEAFF
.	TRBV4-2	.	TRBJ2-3	TGTGCCAGCAGCCAAGATCGTACAGGGTCAGATACGCAGTATTTT	CASSQDRTGSDTQYF
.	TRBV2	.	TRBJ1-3	TGTGCCAGCACCTTAAACTCTGGAAACACCATATATTTT	CASTLNSGNTIYF
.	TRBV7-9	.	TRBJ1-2	TGTGCCAGCAGCTCGACCGGGAGTAACTATGGCTACACCTTC	CASSSTGSNYGYTF
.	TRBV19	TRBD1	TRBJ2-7	TGTGCCAGTCGCCGGATGGGGGACAGCTCCTACGAGCAGTACTTC	CASRRMGDSSYEQYF